This record covers a single T cell receptor (beta chain). Trimming took 7 bases from V and 0 from J, leaving 15 bases between them. In germline, CDR1 is SQVTM, CDR2 ANQGSEA. The CDR3 is made up of 14 amino acids. Recruitment covered some 25 US areas and drew participants whose ages spanned roughly 18 to 100 years. Assignments of participants to cohorts depended upon their own reported clinical history. Methods used by the authors: How many nucleated cells were present was estimated from reference gene primer amplification. TCRdb keeps only in-frame clones here, not all; method: immunoSEQ multiplex PCR. V and J calls and clone size are given by that table; D and trimming were obtained from the DNA. The sample has approximately 230,000 clones; just over 90% are singletons. The data originate from a study of blood T cell repertoires in COVID-19. Study-level background: Nucleic acid was either cDNA or gDNA, and it came from T cells, B-cell-depleted T cells, or PBMCs.

What was sequenced was PBMCs or T cells enriched from blood (not recorded which). The chain recombines TRBV29-1 with TRBJ2-5; D is unclear. The sequence was collected from a woman between 18 and 29 years old who had recovered from COVID-19. In nucleotides, the CDR3 is TGCAGCGCCCTTCCTAGGAGCGACCAAGAGACCCAGTACTTC. Residues: CSALPRSDQETQYF.